Below, 9 T cell receptor beta chains from the same sample are listed, as sequenced in a study of cytomegalovirus exposure and HLA in healthy donors. Primers included in the PCR were 60 Vbeta and 13 Jbeta primers. Sequencing was performed with immunoSEQ multiplex PCR; in TCRdb, only in-frame clones are kept and a portion is missing. The sample lists about 78,000 clones, 60% to 85% occurring once. The sample comprised PBMCs. These receptors all stem from a male donor in good health and CMV-seronegative.

The CDR3 DNA reads as TGTGCCAGCAGTTACGACAGGGAGGAAGATAATTCACCCCTCCACTTT. It is translated as CASSYDREEDNSPLHF. V gene TRBV6-8 combines with J gene TRBJ1-6; TRBD1 matches 7 bases. The J segment lost 5 bases and the V segment lost 2 bases, leaving 6 bases of the junction unmatched. CDR3 size: 16 residues. Germline CDR1 and CDR2: MNHGY and SAAAGT.

This clone is a singleton in its sample. The V call is TRBV21-1, the J call TRBJ1-2. TRBV21-1 counts as a pseudogene. This CDR3 is 12 amino acids long. The CDR3 region is CASTRAFYGYTF. For the CDR3, the DNA is TGTGCCAGCACCCGAGCCTTCTATGGCTACACCTTC.

This chain connects TRBV6-5 to TRBJ1-6, with no clear D. The germline gives CDR1 MNHEY, CDR2 SVGAGI. This CDR3 region has 13 residues. Deletions cut 6 bases from V and 7 bases from J, with 10 bases between. The CDR3 reads CASSPFFNSPLHF. In DNA form, the CDR3 reads TGTGCCAGCAGCCCCTTCTTCAATTCACCCCTCCACTTT.

The chain has TRBV7-2 and TRBJ2-1, with TRBD2 identical over 9 bases. J was trimmed by 8 bases and V by 0 bases; bases with no gene match: 17. CDR1 SGHTA and CDR2 FQGNSA come from the germline V gene. The CDR3 is 19 residues long. The CDR3 spells CASSLARGTSPPSTHEQFF. The DNA for the CDR3 is TGTGCCAGCAGCTTAGCGCGCGGGACTAGCCCTCCCTCCACACATGAGCAGTTCTTC.

The CDR3 coding sequence is TGTGCCAGCAGCTTAGCGCCCCACGGGGGTGAGACCCAGTACTTC. This codes for CASSLAPHGGETQYF. This sequence joins TRBV7-2 and TRBJ2-5, with D possibly matching TRBD2 (6 bases). Germline V gene data show CDR1 as SGHTA and CDR2 as FQGNSA. V was clipped by 0 bases and J by 5 bases, with 13 bases between them. This CDR3 region has 15 residues. Full variable domain (outside the CDR3, taken from reference TRBV7-2 and TRBJ2-5): GAGVSQSPSNKVTEKGKDVELRCDPISGHTALYWYRQSLGQGLEFLIYFQGNSAPDKSGLPSDRFSAERTGGSVSTLTIQRTQQEDSAVYLCASSLAPHGGETQYFGPGTRLLVL.

This clone occurred a few times. This chain joins TRBV2 and TRBJ2-2; 9 bases match TRBD2. The germline V gene encodes CDR1 SNHLY and CDR2 FYNNEI. The trim removed 1 base at V and 6 bases at J, leaving 3 bases unmatched. This CDR3 spans 15 amino acids. CDR3 DNA: TGTGCCAGCAGTGAAGGACTAGCGGACGCCGGGGAGCTGTTTTTT. Translation: CASSEGLADAGELFF.

Worth noting for this clone: At one end, the junction sequence differs from germline, possibly due to a read error. The identical CDR3 is also encoded by other nucleotide sequences in the sample. V and J are TRBV6-1 and TRBJ1-2; 8 bases are a match to TRBD1. Germline V CDR1 and CDR2: MNHNS, SASEGT. There are 13 residues in the CDR3. The CDR3 loop is CASSTTGDFGYTF. The CDR3 bases are TGTGCTAGCAGTACGACAGGGGACTTCGGCTACACCTTC.

The chain employs TRBV28 and TRBJ1-2; D uncertain. The CDR3 runs 15 residues. CDR1 is MDHEN, CDR2 SYDVKM, per germline. V was shortened by 2 bases and J by 3 bases, with 13 bases between the two germline ends. CDR3: CASSLDRVRDYGYTF. Here the CDR3 DNA reads TGTGCCAGCAGTTTAGATAGAGTCCGAGACTATGGCTACACCTTC.

This chain joins TRBV7-8 and TRBJ2-5; 13 nucleotides match TRBD2. The CDR3 totals 16 residues. The V segment lost 4 bases and the J segment 4 bases; nucleotides outside the gene matches: 6. Germline CDR1 SGHVS, CDR2 FQNEAQ. The DNA of the CDR3 is TGTGCCAGCAGCTCCCGGACTAGCGGGGGAAGAGAGACCCAGTACTTC. Translation: CASSSRTSGGRETQYF.